The rows below give T cell receptor beta chains drawn from one sample of a study of control samples from healthy donors and cancer patients. TCRdb's copy holds only in-frame clones and misses some; the assay was immunoSEQ multiplex PCR. In the table there are 100,000 to 150,000 clones, 80% to 95% of which are singletons. What was sequenced was blood. The receptors shown here come from a man aged 35 to 55 in good health. Both conserved end residues are part of each CDR3. Each record gives: J gene, V gene, clone size, D gene, CDR3 protein, CDR3 DNA. D genes are given only for firm matches. Clone size is shown for a subset of rows, as once, few, many or a class of expanded clone.

J gene: TRBJ2-7; V gene: TRBV6-6; clone size: -; D gene: -; CDR3 protein: CASSYQSAGYEQYF; CDR3 DNA: TGTGCCAGCAGTTACCAATCGGCAGGGTACGAGCAGTACTTC
J gene: TRBJ2-5; V gene: TRBV28; clone size: once; D gene: -; CDR3 protein: CASRPQGQETQYF; CDR3 DNA: TGTGCCAGCAGACCACAGGGTCAGGAGACCCAGTACTTC
J gene: TRBJ2-5; V gene: TRBV10-3; clone size: once; D gene: -; CDR3 protein: CAIIQTRETQYF; CDR3 DNA: TGTGCCATCATTCAGACTCGGGAGACCCAGTACTTC
J gene: TRBJ1-2; V gene: TRBV6-6; clone size: -; D gene: TRBD1; CDR3 protein: CASSYSGGREDGYTF; CDR3 DNA: TGTGCCAGCAGTTACTCAGGGGGCAGGGAGGATGGCTACACCTTC
J gene: TRBJ1-1; V gene: TRBV29-1; clone size: -; D gene: -; CDR3 protein: CSVEGFRGSEAFF; CDR3 DNA: TGCAGCGTTGAAGGATTCAGGGGTTCCGAAGCTTTCTTT
J gene: TRBJ2-4; V gene: TRBV7-9; clone size: -; D gene: -; CDR3 protein: CASSSGTKNIQYF; CDR3 DNA: TGTGCCAGCAGCTCAGGGACCAAAAACATTCAGTACTTC
J gene: TRBJ1-3; V gene: TRBV5-1; clone size: -; D gene: -; CDR3 protein: CASSLGPAGGGNTIYF; CDR3 DNA: TGCGCCAGCAGCTTGGGGCCAGCCGGTGGTGGAAACACCATATATTTT
J gene: TRBJ2-5; V gene: TRBV6-1; clone size: -; D gene: -; CDR3 protein: CASSEFEAGQETQYF; CDR3 DNA: TGTGCCAGCAGTGAGTTTGAGGCCGGGCAAGAGACCCAGTACTTC
J gene: TRBJ2-3; V gene: TRBV29-1; clone size: -; D gene: -; CDR3 protein: CSVGQPPADTQYF; CDR3 DNA: TGCAGCGTTGGGCAGCCTCCAGCAGATACGCAGTATTTT
J gene: TRBJ1-2; V gene: TRBV28; clone size: few; D gene: -; CDR3 protein: CASSLRLYGYTF; CDR3 DNA: TGTGCCAGCAGTTTAAGGCTTTATGGCTACACCTTC
J gene: TRBJ2-3; V gene: TRBV27; clone size: -; D gene: TRBD2; CDR3 protein: CASSPAGWVDTQYF; CDR3 DNA: TGTGCCAGCAGTCCAGCGGGGTGGGTAGATACGCAGTATTTT
J gene: TRBJ2-7; V gene: TRBV29-1; clone size: -; D gene: TRBD2; CDR3 protein: CSVNSGGYEQYF; CDR3 DNA: TGCAGCGTGAATAGCGGGGGGTACGAGCAGTACTTC
J gene: TRBJ2-5; V gene: TRBV28; clone size: -; D gene: -; CDR3 protein: CASSEGFQETQYF; CDR3 DNA: TGTGCCAGCAGTGAGGGGTTTCAAGAGACCCAGTACTTC
J gene: TRBJ2-1; V gene: TRBV24-1; clone size: -; D gene: -; CDR3 protein: CATSDFIGADEQFF; CDR3 DNA: TGTGCCACCAGTGATTTTATAGGAGCCGATGAGCAGTTCTTC
J gene: TRBJ1-4; V gene: TRBV7-2; clone size: -; D gene: TRBD1; CDR3 protein: CASSFRDRNEKLFF; CDR3 DNA: TGTGCCAGCAGCTTCCGGGACAGGAATGAAAAACTGTTTTTT
J gene: TRBJ2-5; V gene: TRBV9; clone size: -; D gene: -; CDR3 protein: CASSVGEQGTQYF; CDR3 DNA: TGTGCCAGCAGCGTAGGTGAGCAGGGGACCCAGTACTTC
J gene: TRBJ2-2; V gene: TRBV5-1; clone size: -; D gene: -; CDR3 protein: CASSWGMDRNTGELFF; CDR3 DNA: TGCGCCAGCAGCTGGGGGATGGACAGGAACACCGGGGAGCTGTTTTTT
J gene: TRBJ2-7; V gene: TRBV18; clone size: few; D gene: -; CDR3 protein: CASSPGQRMGEQYF; CDR3 DNA: TGTGCCAGCTCACCAGGACAGAGGATGGGAGAGCAGTACTTC
J gene: TRBJ1-5; V gene: TRBV4-2; clone size: -; D gene: -; CDR3 protein: CASSPEELRDQPQHF; CDR3 DNA: TGTGCCAGCAGCCCAGAGGAACTCAGGGATCAGCCCCAGCATTTT
J gene: TRBJ2-5; V gene: TRBV7-2; clone size: -; D gene: TRBD2; CDR3 protein: CASSFADQRGPQETQYF; CDR3 DNA: TGTGCCAGCAGCTTTGCGGACCAGCGGGGGCCCCAAGAGACCCAGTACTTC
J gene: TRBJ1-2; V gene: TRBV6-5; clone size: -; D gene: -; CDR3 protein: CATRPTHYGYTF; CDR3 DNA: TGTGCCACCAGGCCCACCCACTATGGCTACACCTTC
J gene: TRBJ1-6; V gene: TRBV3-1/TRBV3-2; clone size: -; D gene: -; CDR3 protein: CASSQDTSARSSYNSPLHF; CDR3 DNA: TGTGCCAGCAGCCAAGATACCAGCGCCAGGAGCTCCTATAATTCACCCCTCCACTTT
J gene: TRBJ2-3; V gene: TRBV11-2; clone size: -; D gene: -; CDR3 protein: CASTWGAGGTDTQYF; CDR3 DNA: TGTGCCAGCACCTGGGGGGCTGGGGGCACAGATACGCAGTATTTT
J gene: TRBJ2-7; V gene: TRBV19; clone size: -; D gene: -; CDR3 protein: CASSIAGRYEQYF; CDR3 DNA: TGTGCCAGTAGTATCGCAGGGCGGTACGAGCAGTACTTC
J gene: TRBJ2-3; V gene: TRBV9; clone size: -; D gene: -; CDR3 protein: CASSVEGGPYTDTQYF; CDR3 DNA: TGTGCCAGCAGCGTAGAGGGGGGCCCTTACACAGATACGCAGTATTTT
J gene: TRBJ2-5; V gene: TRBV4-1; clone size: -; D gene: -; CDR3 protein: CASSVRGVAQETQYF; CDR3 DNA: TGCGCCAGCAGCGTCAGGGGGGTGGCCCAAGAGACCCAGTACTTC
J gene: TRBJ2-7; V gene: TRBV7-3; clone size: -; D gene: -; CDR3 protein: CASSLTQWGTTGHRDEQYF; CDR3 DNA: TGTGCCAGCAGCTTAACGCAGTGGGGAACCACGGGACACCGCGACGAGCAGTACTTC
J gene: TRBJ2-5; V gene: TRBV5-4; clone size: -; D gene: TRBD1; CDR3 protein: CASSSDRVGQETQYF; CDR3 DNA: TGTGCCAGCAGCTCCGACAGGGTGGGCCAAGAGACCCAGTACTTC
J gene: TRBJ2-7; V gene: TRBV20-1; clone size: -; D gene: -; CDR3 protein: CSASLAGTSEQYF; CDR3 DNA: TGCAGTGCTAGTTTAGCAGGGACGTCCGAGCAGTACTTC
J gene: TRBJ1-4; V gene: TRBV5-1; clone size: once; D gene: -; CDR3 protein: CASSLDRALNEKLFF; CDR3 DNA: TGCGCCAGCAGCTTGGACCGGGCCCTTAATGAAAAACTGTTTTTT
J gene: TRBJ2-7; V gene: TRBV9; clone size: once; D gene: -; CDR3 protein: CASSVGSSYEQYF; CDR3 DNA: TGTGCCAGCAGCGTTGGCAGCTCCTACGAGCAGTACTTC
J gene: TRBJ1-6; V gene: TRBV30; clone size: -; D gene: -; CDR3 protein: CAWRSLVGNSPLHF; CDR3 DNA: TGTGCCTGGAGGTCATTGGTGGGGAATTCACCCCTCCACTTT